This T cell receptor (beta chain) was observed in a study of blood T cell repertoires in COVID-19. About the study: Acute-phase and convalescent COVID-19 samples originated in the United States, Italy and Spain. Sources were T cells, B-cell-depleted T cells, or PBMCs; the material itself was cDNA or gDNA.

CDR3 length: 13 residues. V dropped 5 bases and J dropped 5; count of bases not matched to a gene: 5. Germline V gene lookup returns CDR1 SGHTA and CDR2 FQGTGA. Original methodology: From reference gene primer amplification, estimates of nucleated cell counts were derived. TCRdb's table, derived via immunoSEQ multiplex PCR, lists solely in-frame clones and lacks some. Clone size and V and J calls were adopted from that table, with D and trimming inferred from the DNA. The table records 65,000 to 90,000 clones, 88% of them present only once. The rearrangement joins TRBV7-3 to TRBJ1-1; TRBD1 aligns across 7 bases. This sequence was found in a woman of 80 years or more with acute or convalescent COVID-19. Material: peripheral blood. CDR3 in DNA: TGTGCCAGCAGCCGCGACAGGGATACTGAAGCTTTCTTT. It encodes CASSRDRDTEAFF. Filled out from reference TRBV7-3 and TRBJ1-1, the complete variable domain reads GAGVSQTPSNKVTEKGKYVELRCDPISGHTALYWYRQSLGQGPEFLIYFQGTGAADDSGLPNDRFFAVRPEGSVSTLKIQRTERGDSAVYLCASSRDRDTEAFFGQGTRLTVV.